Listed below are T cell receptor beta chains from one sample, sequenced in a study of PD-L1 blockade in urothelial cancer. The table came from immunoSEQ multiplex PCR; TCRdb's copy has only in-frame clones and leaves some out. The sample has some 89,000 clones; about 83% are singletons. The specimen comprised PBMCs, sampled around atezolizumab (anti-PD-L1) treatment. These TCRs come from a man aged 60 to 69 with urothelial cancer. Each CDR3 is given with its conserved first and last residue. Each record gives: D gene, V gene, clone size, J gene, CDR3 DNA, CDR3 protein. A D gene is named only where the DNA matches it firmly. For some rows the clone size is stated as once, few or many, or as a class when expanded; others skip it.

TRBD2	TRBV6-1	-	TRBJ2-7	TGTGCCAGCCATCATTGGACTAGCGGGTACGAGCAGTACTTC	CASHHWTSGYEQYF
TRBD1	TRBV4-1	-	TRBJ1-3	TGCGCCAGCAGCCAAGGTTCACAGGGGGGAAACACCATATATTTT	CASSQGSQGGNTIYF
-	TRBV11-2	few	TRBJ2-3	TGTGCCAGCAGCTTAGGGACAGTAGGGCAGTATTTT	CASSLGTVGQYF
-	TRBV29-1	-	TRBJ2-6	TGCAGCGTTGCGAGTGGGGCCAACGTCCTGACTTTC	CSVASGANVLTF
-	TRBV6-5	few	TRBJ2-5	TGTGCCAGCCGGTATGGACAGTACCAAGAGACCCAGTACTTC	CASRYGQYQETQYF
TRBD1	TRBV5-1	-	TRBJ2-6	TGCGCCATTGCGACAGGGCCTGGGGCCAACGTCCTGACTTTC	CAIATGPGANVLTF
TRBD1	TRBV5-1	-	TRBJ2-5	TGCGCCAGCAGCTCGGGACAGGGTGGAGAGACCCAGTACTTC	CASSSGQGGETQYF
TRBD1	TRBV14	-	TRBJ2-7	TGTGCCAGCAGCCAAACCGGGACAGGGGGCCTATACTTC	CASSQTGTGGLYF
-	TRBV6-5	-	TRBJ2-5	TGTGCCAGCAGCCCTCGGGGGACTGTTGGGGAGACCCAGTACTTC	CASSPRGTVGETQYF
TRBD2	TRBV9	few	TRBJ2-1	TGTGCCAGCAGCGTGAGAATCCTAACTAGCGGGAGATTCAATGAGCAGTTCTTC	CASSVRILTSGRFNEQFF
TRBD2	TRBV4-2	once	TRBJ2-4	TGTGCCAGCAGCCAAGAGGGTCCCCTTACTAGCGTCTTATCCAAAAACATTCAGTACTTC	CASSQEGPLTSVLSKNIQYF
TRBD1	TRBV12-5	-	TRBJ1-2	TGTGCTAGTGGTATGGACAGGTTGGATGGCTACACCTTC	CASGMDRLDGYTF
TRBD1	TRBV5-6	-	TRBJ1-1	TGTGCCAGCAGCTTGCGACAGGGGGTGAACACTGAAGCTTTCTTT	CASSLRQGVNTEAFF